The 12 T cell receptor beta chains below were found in one sample sequenced in a study of control samples from healthy donors and cancer patients. Produced via immunoSEQ multiplex PCR; TCRdb's table is partial and in-frame only. The data contain about 190,000 clones, 90% to 95% of them singletons. Sequencing used blood. The source of these receptors is a man between 18 and 29 years old in good health.

A few counts support this clone. The V gene is TRBV2, the J gene TRBJ1-5; a possible D gene is TRBD1 (5 bases). Trimming shortened V by 2 bases and J by 2 bases, and 13 bases separated the two germline ends. CDR1 and CDR2 (germline): SNHLY, FYNNEI. CDR3 length: 16 residues. The CDR3 DNA follows: TGTGCCAGCAGTGAACGGCAGGGCGACGGCAATCAGCCCCAGCATTTT. Translated, it gives CASSERQGDGNQPQHF.

This chain uses TRBV6-6 with TRBJ1-1, with D maybe TRBD1 (6 bases). V was cut by 8 bases and J by 4 bases, with 23 bases left in between. The CDR3 has 16 amino acids. Germline lookup yields CDR1 MNHNY and CDR2 SVGAGI (reference sequence). CDR3 nucleotides: TGTGCCAGCTCTAACACAGGGAGTTATTCGTCCACTGAAGCTTTCTTT. It yields the protein CASSNTGSYSSTEAFF.

The chain joins TRBV7-3 to TRBJ2-2, with 8 bases lining up with TRBD1. This CDR3 region has 17 residues. CDR1 and CDR2 (germline): SGHTA, FQGTGA. With 2 bases clipped from V and 0 bases from J, the junction kept 5 bases outside the gene matches. The CDR3 region has the DNA TGTGCCAGCAGCTTATTCAAACAGGGGGCGAACACCGGGGAGCTGTTTTTT. The encoded protein is CASSLFKQGANTGELFF.

In DNA form, the CDR3 reads TGTGCCAGCTCACGCGGACAGGGGGAGTTGTACGAGCAGTACTTC. It specifies CASSRGQGELYEQYF. The V call is TRBV18, the J call TRBJ2-7; 10 nucleotides align to TRBD1. J gave up 4 bases and V 4 bases, and 7 bases lay outside the gene matches. CDR3 size: 15 residues. Germline V lookup: CDR1 KGHSH, CDR2 LQKENI.

The genes are TRBV10-2 and TRBJ2-1; 9 bases line up with TRBD1. This CDR3 spans 14 amino acids. V was clipped by 7 bases and J by 5 bases; unmatched bases: 6. CDR1 is WSHSY, CDR2 SAAADI, per germline. The CDR3 region has the DNA TGCGCCAGCACCAAGGGACAGGGAAACAATGAGCAGTTCTTC. Residues: CASTKGQGNNEQFF.

The J gene is TRBJ2-2, the V gene TRBV5-4; 7 positions match TRBD1. V trimming: 4 bases; J trimming: 3 bases; junction bases outside the gene matches: 9. The CDR3 loop spans 16 amino acids. From germline, CDR1 is SGHNT and CDR2 YYREEE (reference sequence). The CDR3 DNA reads as TGTGCCAGCAGCGAAGGGGGCAAGGGGTACACCGGGGAGCTGTTTTTT. This gives the protein CASSEGGKGYTGELFF.

J is TRBJ1-1 and V is TRBV20-1; a weak D match, TRBD1 (6 bases). There are 14 residues in the CDR3. Germline CDR1 is DFQATT and CDR2 is SNEGSKA (reference sequence). Trimming took off 3 bases at V and 4 bases at J, with 15 bases between the two ends. CDR3 loop: CSASPTGFGTEAFF. The CDR3 DNA is TGCAGTGCTAGTCCCACAGGGTTCGGCACTGAAGCTTTCTTT.

This chain connects TRBV24-1 to TRBJ2-7; D is unresolved. Trimming took 5 bases from V and 6 from J, leaving 10 bases between them. The CDR3 sequence is 12 residues long. Germline values: CDR1 KGHDR, CDR2 SFDVKD. The CDR3 DNA reads as TGTGCCACCAGTGCCGACGGGTTCGAGCAGTACTTC. It translates to CATSADGFEQYF.

The chain employs TRBV3-1 (or the pseudogene TRBV3-2) and TRBJ1-3; the D is unclear. The V end lost 0 bases, the J end lost 0 bases, and 3 bases lay between the germline ends. Germline values: CDR1 LGHDT, CDR2 YNNKEL (reference sequence). This CDR3 has 14 amino acids. The CDR3 sequence is CASSQEASGNTIYF. The CDR3 nucleotides are TGTGCCAGCAGCCAAGAAGCCTCTGGAAACACCATATATTTT.

The rearrangement links TRBV19 to TRBJ2-2; 9 bases fit TRBD1. The CDR3 consists of 14 residues. The trim removed 6 bases at V and 5 bases at J, leaving 4 bases unmatched. CDR1 and CDR2 (germline): LNHDA, SQIVND (reference sequence). This CDR3 reads CASSGQGFTGELFF. The DNA for the CDR3 is TGTGCCAGTAGCGGACAGGGGTTTACCGGGGAGCTGTTTTTT. The whole variable domain, remainder taken from reference TRBV19 and TRBJ2-2, is DGGITQSPKYLFRKEGQNVTLSCEQNLNHDAMYWYRQDPGQGLRLIYYSQIVNDFQKGDIAEGYSVSREKKESFPLTVTSAQKNPTAFYLCASSGQGFTGELFFGEGSRLTVL.

The rearrangement uses TRBV19 and TRBJ1-5; D not certain. V lost 2 bases and J 0 bases, leaving 8 bases between the germline ends. The CDR3 has 15 residues. Looked up from germline, CDR1 is LNHDA and CDR2 is SQIVND (reference sequence). CDR3: CASSITVYSNQPQHF. The CDR3 DNA reads as TGTGCCAGTAGTATAACAGTTTATAGCAATCAGCCCCAGCATTTT.

This clone occurred once. The chain links TRBV2 to TRBJ2-3, with D possibly TRBD2 on 5 matching bases. The V end lost 8 bases, the J end lost 2 bases, and 17 bases lay between the germline ends. This CDR3 has 15 amino acids. Germline V gene lookup returns CDR1 SNHLY and CDR2 FYNNEI. The CDR3 sequence: CASSLSGSSTDTQYF. The CDR3 coding sequence is TGTGCCAGCTCTTTAAGCGGTTCATCCACAGATACGCAGTATTTT.